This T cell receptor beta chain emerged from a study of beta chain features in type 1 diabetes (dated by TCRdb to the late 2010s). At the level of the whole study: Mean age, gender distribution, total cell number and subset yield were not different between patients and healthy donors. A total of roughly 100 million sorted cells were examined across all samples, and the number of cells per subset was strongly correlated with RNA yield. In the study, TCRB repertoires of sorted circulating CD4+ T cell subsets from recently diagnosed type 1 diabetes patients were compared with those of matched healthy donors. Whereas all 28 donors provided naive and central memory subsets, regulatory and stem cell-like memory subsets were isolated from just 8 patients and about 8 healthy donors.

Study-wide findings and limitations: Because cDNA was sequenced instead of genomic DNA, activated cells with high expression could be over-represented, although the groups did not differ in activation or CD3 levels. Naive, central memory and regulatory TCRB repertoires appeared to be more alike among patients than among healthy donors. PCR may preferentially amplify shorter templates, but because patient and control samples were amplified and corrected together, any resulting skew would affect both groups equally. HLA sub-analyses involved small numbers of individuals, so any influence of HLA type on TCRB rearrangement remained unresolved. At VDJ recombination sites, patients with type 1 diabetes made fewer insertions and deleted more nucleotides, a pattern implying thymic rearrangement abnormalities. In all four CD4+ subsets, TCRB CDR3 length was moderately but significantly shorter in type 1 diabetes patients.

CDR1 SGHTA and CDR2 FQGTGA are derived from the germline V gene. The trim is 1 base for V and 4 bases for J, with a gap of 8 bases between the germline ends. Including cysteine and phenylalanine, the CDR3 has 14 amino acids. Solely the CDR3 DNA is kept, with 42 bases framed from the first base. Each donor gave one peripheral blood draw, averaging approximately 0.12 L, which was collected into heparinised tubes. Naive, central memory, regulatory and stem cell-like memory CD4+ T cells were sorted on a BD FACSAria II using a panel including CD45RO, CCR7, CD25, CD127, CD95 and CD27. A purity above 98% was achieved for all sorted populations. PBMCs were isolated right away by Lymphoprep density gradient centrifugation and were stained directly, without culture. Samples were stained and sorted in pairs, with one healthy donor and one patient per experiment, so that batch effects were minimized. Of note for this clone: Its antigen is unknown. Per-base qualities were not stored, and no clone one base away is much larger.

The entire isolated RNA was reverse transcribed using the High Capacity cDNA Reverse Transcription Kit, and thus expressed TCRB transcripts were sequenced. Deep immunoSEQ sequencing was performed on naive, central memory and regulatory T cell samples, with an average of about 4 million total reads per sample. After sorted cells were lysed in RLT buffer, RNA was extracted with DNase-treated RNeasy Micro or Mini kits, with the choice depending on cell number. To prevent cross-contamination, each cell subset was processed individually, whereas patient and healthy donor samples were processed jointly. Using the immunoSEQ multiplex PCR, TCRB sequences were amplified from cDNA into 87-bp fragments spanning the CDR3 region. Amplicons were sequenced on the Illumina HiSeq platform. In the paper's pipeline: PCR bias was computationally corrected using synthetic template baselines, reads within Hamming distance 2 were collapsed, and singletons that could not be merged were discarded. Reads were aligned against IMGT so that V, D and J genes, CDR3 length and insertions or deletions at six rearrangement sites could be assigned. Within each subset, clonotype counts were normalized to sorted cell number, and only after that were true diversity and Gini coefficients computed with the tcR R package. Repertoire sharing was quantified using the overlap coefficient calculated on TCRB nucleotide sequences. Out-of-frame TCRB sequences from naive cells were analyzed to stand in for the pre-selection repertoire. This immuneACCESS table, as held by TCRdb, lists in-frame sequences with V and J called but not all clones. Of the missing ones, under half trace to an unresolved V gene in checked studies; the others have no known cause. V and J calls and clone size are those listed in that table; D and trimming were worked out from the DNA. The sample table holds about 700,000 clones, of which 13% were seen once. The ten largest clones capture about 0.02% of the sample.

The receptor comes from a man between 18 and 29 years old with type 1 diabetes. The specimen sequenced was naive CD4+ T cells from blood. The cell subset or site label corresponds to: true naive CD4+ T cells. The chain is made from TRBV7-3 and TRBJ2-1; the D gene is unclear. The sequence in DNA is TGTGCCAGCAGCTTAAGTCGGCAATACAATGAGCAGTTCTTC. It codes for CASSLSRQYNEQFF.